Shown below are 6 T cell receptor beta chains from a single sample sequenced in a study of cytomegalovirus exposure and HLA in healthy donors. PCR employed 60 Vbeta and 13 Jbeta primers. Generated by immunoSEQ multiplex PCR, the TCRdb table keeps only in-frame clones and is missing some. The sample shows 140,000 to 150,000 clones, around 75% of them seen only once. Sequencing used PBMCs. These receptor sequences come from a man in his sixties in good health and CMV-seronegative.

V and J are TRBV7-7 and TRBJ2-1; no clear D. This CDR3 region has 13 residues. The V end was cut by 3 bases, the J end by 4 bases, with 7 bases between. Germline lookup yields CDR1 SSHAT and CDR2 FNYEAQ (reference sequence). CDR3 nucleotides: TGTGCCAGCAGCTTGGCTTTTTACAATGAGCAGTTCTTC. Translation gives CASSLAFYNEQFF. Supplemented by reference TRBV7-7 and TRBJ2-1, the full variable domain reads GAGVSQSPRYKVTKRGQDVTLRCDPISSHATLYWYQQALGQGPEFLTYFNYEAQPDKSGLPSDRFSAERPEGSISTLTIQRTEQRDSAMYRCASSLAFYNEQFFGPGTRLTVL.

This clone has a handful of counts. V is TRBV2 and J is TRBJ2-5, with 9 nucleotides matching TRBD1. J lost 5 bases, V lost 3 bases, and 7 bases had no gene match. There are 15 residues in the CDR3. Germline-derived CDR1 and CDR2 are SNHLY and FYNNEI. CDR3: CASSEDRGSKETQYF. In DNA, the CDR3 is TGTGCCAGCAGTGAGGACAGGGGTAGCAAGGAGACCCAGTACTTC.

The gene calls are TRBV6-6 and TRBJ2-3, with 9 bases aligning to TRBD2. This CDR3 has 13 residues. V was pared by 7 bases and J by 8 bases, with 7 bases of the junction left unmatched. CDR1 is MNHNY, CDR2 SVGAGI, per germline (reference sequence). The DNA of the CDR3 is TGTGCCAGCACCTTAGCGGGAGAGGGTACGCAGTATTTT. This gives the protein CASTLAGEGTQYF.

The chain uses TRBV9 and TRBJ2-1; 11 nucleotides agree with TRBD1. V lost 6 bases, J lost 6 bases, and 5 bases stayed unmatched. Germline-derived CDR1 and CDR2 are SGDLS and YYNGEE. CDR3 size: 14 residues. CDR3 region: CASTSGQGVNEQFF. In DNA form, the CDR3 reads TGTGCCAGCACCTCGGGACAGGGGGTCAATGAGCAGTTCTTC.

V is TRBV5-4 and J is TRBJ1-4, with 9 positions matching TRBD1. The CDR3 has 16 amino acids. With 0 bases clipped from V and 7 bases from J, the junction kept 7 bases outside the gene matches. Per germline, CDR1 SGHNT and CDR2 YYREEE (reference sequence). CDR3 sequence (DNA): TGTGCCAGCAGCTTGGATCTTACAGGGGGCGGTGAAAAACTGTTTTTT. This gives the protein CASSLDLTGGGEKLFF.

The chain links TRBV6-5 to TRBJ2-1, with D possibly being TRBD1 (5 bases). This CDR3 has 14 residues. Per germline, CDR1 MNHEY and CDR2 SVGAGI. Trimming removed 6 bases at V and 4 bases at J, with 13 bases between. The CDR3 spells CASRQGQSYNEQFF. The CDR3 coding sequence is TGTGCCAGCAGGCAGGGCCAGTCTTACAATGAGCAGTTCTTC.